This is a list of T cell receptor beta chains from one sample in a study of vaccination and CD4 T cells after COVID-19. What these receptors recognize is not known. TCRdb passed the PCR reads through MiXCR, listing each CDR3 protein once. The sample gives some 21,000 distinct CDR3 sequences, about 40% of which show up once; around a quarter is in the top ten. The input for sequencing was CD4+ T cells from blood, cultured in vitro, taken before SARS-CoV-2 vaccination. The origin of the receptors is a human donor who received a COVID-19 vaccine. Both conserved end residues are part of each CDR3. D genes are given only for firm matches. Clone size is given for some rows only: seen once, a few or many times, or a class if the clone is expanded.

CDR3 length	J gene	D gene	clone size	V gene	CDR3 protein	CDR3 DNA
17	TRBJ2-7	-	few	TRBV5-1	CASSLAWGPRAVREQYF	TGCGCCAGCAGCTTGGCTTGGGGCCCCAGGGCTGTTCGGGAGCAGTACTTC
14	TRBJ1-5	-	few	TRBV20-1	CSASASLLNQPQHF	TGCAGTGCTAGCGCCAGTCTACTGAATCAGCCCCAGCATTTT
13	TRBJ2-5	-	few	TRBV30	CAWSQGGQETQYF	TGTGCCTGGAGCCAGGGAGGCCAAGAGACCCAGTACTTC
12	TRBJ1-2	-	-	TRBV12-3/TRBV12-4	CASSLARYGYTF	TGTGCCAGCAGCTTGGCCCGCTATGGCTACACCTTC
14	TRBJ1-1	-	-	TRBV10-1	CASSEEAMNTEAFF	TGCGCCAGCAGTGAAGAGGCAATGAACACTGAAGCTTTCTTT
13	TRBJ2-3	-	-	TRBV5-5	CASSLRSTDTQYF	TGTGCCAGCAGCTTGCGCAGCACAGATACGCAGTATTTT
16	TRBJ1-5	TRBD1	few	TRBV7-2	CASSLVGTGGDQPQHF	TGTGCCAGCAGCTTAGTAGGGACAGGGGGCGATCAGCCCCAGCATTTT
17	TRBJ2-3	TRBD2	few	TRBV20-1	CSARGGVAGDFMHTQYF	TGCAGTGCCCGAGGTGGGGTAGCGGGGGACTTTATGCATACGCAGTATTTT
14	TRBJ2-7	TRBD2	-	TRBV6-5	CASSYEVAGVEQYF	TGTGCCAGCAGTTACGAGGTTGCGGGAGTCGAGCAGTACTTC
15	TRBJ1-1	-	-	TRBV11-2	CASSRETGPRGEAFF	TGTGCCAGCAGCCGAGAAACAGGGCCCCGTGGTGAAGCTTTCTTT
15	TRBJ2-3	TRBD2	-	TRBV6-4	CASPPGLACTDTQYF	TGTGCCAGTCCTCCGGGACTAGCGTGCACAGATACGCAGTATTTT
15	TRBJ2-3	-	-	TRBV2	CASRAQSSSTDTQYF	TGTGCCAGCAGGGCACAGAGCTCTAGCACAGATACGCAGTATTTT
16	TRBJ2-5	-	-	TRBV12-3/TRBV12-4	CASSRTPRPSQETQYF	TGTGCCAGCAGCCGTACTCCCCGGCCTTCCCAAGAGACCCAGTACTTC
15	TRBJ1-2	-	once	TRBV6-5	CASSYPTGRGFSYTF	TGTGCCAGCAGTTACCCAACGGGACGGGGGTTTAGCTACACCTTC
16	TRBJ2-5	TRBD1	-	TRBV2	CASTPHPGTGEETQYF	TGTGCCAGCACCCCCCACCCCGGGACAGGGGAAGAGACCCAGTACTTC
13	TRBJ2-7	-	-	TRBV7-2	CASSAQVFYEQYF	TGTGCCAGCAGCGCACAGGTGTTCTACGAGCAGTACTTC
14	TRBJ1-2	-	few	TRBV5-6	CASSLASGTDGYTF	TGTGCCAGCAGCTTGGCCTCAGGGACGGATGGCTACACCTTC
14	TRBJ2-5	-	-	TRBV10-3	CAIREGGPVETQYF	TGTGCCATCAGGGAGGGGGGCCCCGTCGAGACCCAGTACTTC
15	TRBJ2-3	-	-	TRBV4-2	CASSQVREMTDTQYF	TGTGCCAGCAGCCAAGTCAGGGAGATGACAGATACGCAGTATTTT
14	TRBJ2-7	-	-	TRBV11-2	CASSLARNSYEQYF	TGTGCCAGCAGCTTAGCGCGGAACTCCTACGAGCAGTACTTC
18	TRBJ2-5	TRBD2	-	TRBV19	CASSIDLGTSGGRETQYF	TGTGCCAGTAGTATAGATCTCGGGACTAGCGGGGGCCGGGAGACCCAGTACTTC
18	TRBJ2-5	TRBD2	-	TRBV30	CAWSPPRRASGNQETQYF	TGTGCCTGGAGTCCCCCAAGGCGGGCTAGCGGAAATCAAGAGACCCAGTACTTC
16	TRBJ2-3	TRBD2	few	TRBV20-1	CSASGSLAGEPDTQYF	TGCAGTGCTAGTGGGAGCCTAGCGGGGGAACCAGATACGCAGTATTTT
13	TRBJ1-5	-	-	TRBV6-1	CASSEMGGQPQHF	TGTGCCAGCAGTGAGATGGGAGGGCAGCCCCAGCATTTT
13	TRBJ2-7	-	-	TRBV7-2	CASSVSDGYEQYF	TGTGCCAGCAGCGTATCGGACGGCTACGAGCAGTACTTC
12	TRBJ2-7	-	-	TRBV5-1	CASSLNSYEQYF	TGCGCCAGCAGCCTAAACTCCTACGAGCAGTACTTC
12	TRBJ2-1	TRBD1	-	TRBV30	CAWSEGGGEQFF	TGTGCCTGGAGTGAAGGGGGCGGGGAGCAGTTCTTC
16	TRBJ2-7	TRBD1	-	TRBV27	CASSLRTGRFSYEQYF	TGTGCCAGCAGTCTTAGGACAGGAAGATTCTCCTACGAGCAGTACTTC
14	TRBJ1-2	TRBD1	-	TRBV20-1	CSARGRQGDYGYTF	TGCAGTGCTAGAGGAAGACAGGGTGACTATGGCTACACCTTC
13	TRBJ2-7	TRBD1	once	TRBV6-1	CASGQGGTYEQYF	TGTGCCAGCGGACAGGGGGGGACCTACGAGCAGTACTTC
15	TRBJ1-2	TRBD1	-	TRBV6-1	CASSEDRDLRYGYTF	TGTGCCAGCAGTGAGGACAGGGATCTTCGCTATGGCTACACCTTC
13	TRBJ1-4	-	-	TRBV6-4	CASSIHEGEKLFF	TGTGCCAGCAGCATTCACGAAGGAGAAAAACTGTTTTTT
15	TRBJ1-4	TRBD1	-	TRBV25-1	CASSEDRGSNEKLFF	TGTGCCAGCAGTGAGGACAGGGGGTCCAATGAAAAACTGTTTTTT
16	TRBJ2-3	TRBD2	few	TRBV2	CASSDGTSGVTDTQYF	TGTGCCAGCAGTGATGGGACTAGCGGGGTCACAGATACGCAGTATTTT
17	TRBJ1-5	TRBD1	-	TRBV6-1	CASRGTGGLRSNQPQHF	TGTGCCAGCAGAGGGACAGGGGGCCTTCGGAGCAATCAGCCCCAGCATTTT
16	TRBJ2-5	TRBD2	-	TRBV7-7	CASSPILAGGQETQYF	TGTGCCAGCAGCCCGATACTAGCGGGGGGACAAGAGACCCAGTACTTC
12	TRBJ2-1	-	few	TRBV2	CASSDGVHEQFF	TGTGCCAGCAGTGATGGGGTCCATGAGCAGTTCTTC
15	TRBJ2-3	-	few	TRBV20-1	CSARIVQLSTDTQYF	TGCAGTGCTAGAATCGTCCAACTGAGCACAGATACGCAGTATTTT
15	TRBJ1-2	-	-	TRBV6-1	CASSDARTNTYGYTF	TGTGCCAGCAGCGACGCTAGGACAAACACATATGGCTACACCTTC
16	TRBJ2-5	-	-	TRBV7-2	CASSVVPCWYLETQYF	TGTGCCAGCAGCGTAGTCCCTTGTTGGTACTTGGAGACCCAGTACTTC
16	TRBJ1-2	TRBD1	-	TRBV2	CASSPVRGQGVDGYTF	TGTGCCAGCAGTCCGGTTCGGGGACAGGGGGTTGACGGCTACACCTTC
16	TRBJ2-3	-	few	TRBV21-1	CASSKAGFCPPDTQYF	TGTGCCAGCAGCAAAGCAGGGTTCTGTCCCCCAGATACGCAGTATTTT
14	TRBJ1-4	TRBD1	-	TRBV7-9	CASSPGGTLEKLFF	TGTGCCAGCAGCCCAGGGGGAACACTTGAAAAACTGTTTTTT
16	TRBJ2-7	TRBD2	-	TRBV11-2	CASSFPRGGSSYEQYF	TGTGCCAGCAGCTTCCCTCGGGGGGGTAGCTCCTACGAGCAGTACTTC
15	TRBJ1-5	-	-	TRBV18	CASSQNRERGQPQHF	TGTGCCAGCTCACAAAACAGGGAAAGGGGGCAGCCCCAGCATTTT